This T cell receptor beta chain was profiled in a study of CD8 T cells in ankylosing spondylitis. CDR1 and CDR2 from the germline V gene are DFQATT and SNEGSKA (reference sequence). This CDR3 contains 17 residues. Regarding the study as a whole: Significant enrichment of disease-linked clones was reported in matched ankylosing spondylitis synovial fluid.

TCRdb itself ran the 5' RACE reads through MiXCR, one entry per CDR3 protein. Found here are about 240,000 distinct CDR3 sequences, 20% to 30% of them singletons; the top ten hold approximately 0.61%. As concerns this clonotype: Its antigen is currently unknown. One end of the junction does not line up with germline, which may come from a read error.

The TCR comes from a male donor with ankylosing spondylitis or in good health (not recorded which). The chain uses TRBV20-1 and TRBJ2-1; TRBD2 matches at 9 bases. Sequencing input: blood, either unsorted or a sorted T cell fraction (not recorded which). This CDR3 reads CCADQSRGGPSYNEQFF. Written as DNA, the CDR3 is TGCTGTGCTGATCAATCGCGGGGGGGCCCCTCCTACAATGAGCAGTTCTTC.